Detailed here is one TCR beta chain. Its antigen is not identified. Using immunoSEQ multiplex PCR, the repertoire was profiled, and TCRdb retains in-frame clones only, with some absent. The repertoire holds 50,000 to 70,000 clones, roughly 82% seen once, with 3% to 3.5% in the top ten. The entry originates in a study of a mutant IDH1 vaccine in newly diagnosed glioma. Overall study findings and caveats: Whatever changes occurred in top peripheral T cell clonotypes seemed unrelated to pseudoprogression.

The CDR3 has 15 amino acids. CDR1 is MGHDK, CDR2 SYGVNS, per germline. V dropped 8 bases and J dropped 2 bases, with 18 bases sitting between them. Regarding time point: week 5, during vaccination. One vaccine dose held 300 ug of mutant IDH1 20-mer peptide and came with topical imiquimod. The rearrangement uses TRBV25-1 and TRBJ1-2; D is possibly TRBD1 (5 bases). Sequencing was performed on PBMCs, taken from a glioma patient whose treatment included an IDH1 peptide vaccine. This TCR came from a woman aged 18-29 years with glioma. Some clones in this sample may be carry-over from other donors' samples. CDR3 sequence reads: CASRSSTVRNYGYTF. CDR3 nucleotides: TGTGCCAGCCGTTCCTCGACAGTCCGAAACTATGGCTACACCTTC.